This T cell receptor beta chain was sequenced for a study of identical twins. From the 5' RACE reads, TCRdb called clonotypes with MiXCR, one entry per CDR3 protein. The table lists 210,000 or so distinct CDR3 sequences, roughly 15% of them singletons. V lost 6 bases and J lost 1, with 12 bases in between. Germline V gives CDR1 LGHDT, CDR2 YNNKEL (reference sequence). CDR3 length equals 14 residues. There are a few counts of this clonotype. Its target is not known. Study-wide results and limits: Zero-insertion analyses were open to partial confounding by invariant MAIT and iNKT cells.

These sequences were also reported in another study, on T cells expressing NK-cell markers. That source notes: In the group of eight sequenced donors, seven were HCMV-seropositive and one was seronegative. The authors applied an anti-gamma-delta TCR antibody in several experiments, and it restricted sorting to alpha-beta TCR T cells.

The clonotype was recovered from a woman aged 18 to 35 in good health. The chain links TRBV3-1 to TRBJ2-5, with D possibly TRBD2 on 6 matching bases. The sequenced material came from CD8+ T cells sorted from blood. The CDR3 loop is CASRTQGLQETQYF. CDR3 bases: TGTGCCAGCAGGACCCAGGGACTCCAAGAGACCCAGTACTTC.